This T cell receptor (beta chain) was sequenced in a study of shared clonotypes between healthy human individuals. Study-level points and caveats: Memory subsets generally showed lower estimated richness than naive subsets.

Comment on this clone: Antigen specificity is unknown.

Trimming stripped 4 bases from V and 6 bases from J, with 13 bases between. This CDR3 has 14 amino acids. The germline V gene has CDR1 MNHEY and CDR2 SMNVEV (reference sequence). Produced via immunoSEQ multiplex PCR; TCRdb's table is partial and in-frame only. The repertoire holds a few hundred thousand clones, with 65% as singletons. The receptor was derived from a man aged 30-40 years in good health. The sequenced sample was memory CD4+ T cells sorted from blood. Subset indicated: CD45RA-negative fraction. This chain links TRBV27 with TRBJ2-1; D may be TRBD2 (5 bases). The CDR3 region is CASSSKRRVNEQFF. The DNA of the CDR3 is TGTGCCAGCAGTTCAAAAAGGCGGGTCAATGAGCAGTTCTTC.